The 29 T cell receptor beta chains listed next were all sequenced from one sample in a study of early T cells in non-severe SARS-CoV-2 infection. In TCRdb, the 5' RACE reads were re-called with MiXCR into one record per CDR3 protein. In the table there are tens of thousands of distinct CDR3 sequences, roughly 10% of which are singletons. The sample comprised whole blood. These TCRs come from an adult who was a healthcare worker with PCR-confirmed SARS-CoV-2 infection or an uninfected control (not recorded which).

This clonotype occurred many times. For the CDR3, the DNA is TGCAGTGCTAGAGATCGGAGGGTAGCGGGAGGTACCACCGGGGAGCTGTTTTTT. Its protein product is CSARDRRVAGGTTGELFF. The chain employs TRBV20-1 and TRBJ2-2, with 10 nucleotides matching TRBD2. V lost 0 bases and J lost 4; bases outside the gene matches: 11. Germline V gives CDR1 DFQATT, CDR2 SNEGSKA (reference sequence). CDR3 length equals 18 residues.

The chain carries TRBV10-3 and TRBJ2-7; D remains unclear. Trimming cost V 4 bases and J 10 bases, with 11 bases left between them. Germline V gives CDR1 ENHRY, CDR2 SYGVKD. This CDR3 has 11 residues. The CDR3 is CAISADSRQYF. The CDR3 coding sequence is TGTGCCATCAGTGCGGATTCCCGCCAGTACTTC.

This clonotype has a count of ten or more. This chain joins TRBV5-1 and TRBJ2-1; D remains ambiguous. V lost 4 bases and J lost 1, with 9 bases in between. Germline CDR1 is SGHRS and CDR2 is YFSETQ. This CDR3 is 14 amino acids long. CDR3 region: CASSLRESYNEQFF. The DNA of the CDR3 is TGCGCCAGCAGCCTCAGAGAATCCTACAATGAGCAGTTCTTC.

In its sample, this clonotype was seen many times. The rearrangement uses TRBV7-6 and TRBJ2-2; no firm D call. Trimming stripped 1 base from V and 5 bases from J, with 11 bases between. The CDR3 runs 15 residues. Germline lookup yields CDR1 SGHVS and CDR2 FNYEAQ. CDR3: CASSLERGSTGELFF. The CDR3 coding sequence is TGTGCCAGCAGCTTAGAACGCGGATCTACCGGGGAGCTGTTTTTT.

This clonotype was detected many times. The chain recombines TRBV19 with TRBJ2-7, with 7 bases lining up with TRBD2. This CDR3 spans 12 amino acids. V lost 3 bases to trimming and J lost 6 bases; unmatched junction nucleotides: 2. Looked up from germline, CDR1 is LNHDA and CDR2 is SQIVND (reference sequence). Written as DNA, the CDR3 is TGTGCCAGTAGTATCGGACTAGGCGAGCAGTACTTC. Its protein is CASSIGLGEQYF.

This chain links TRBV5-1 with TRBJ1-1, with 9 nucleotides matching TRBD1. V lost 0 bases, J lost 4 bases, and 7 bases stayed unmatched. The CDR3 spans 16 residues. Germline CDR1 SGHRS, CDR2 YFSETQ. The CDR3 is CASSLAIQGAGTEAFF. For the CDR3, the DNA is TGCGCCAGCAGCTTGGCGATACAGGGGGCCGGCACTGAAGCTTTCTTT.

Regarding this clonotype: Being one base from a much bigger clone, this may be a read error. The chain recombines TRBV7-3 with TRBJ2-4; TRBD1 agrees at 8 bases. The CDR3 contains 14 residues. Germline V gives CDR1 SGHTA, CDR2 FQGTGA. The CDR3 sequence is CASSRGQGENNQYF. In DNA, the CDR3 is TGTGCCAGCAGTCGCGGACAGGGCGAAAACAATCAGTACTTC.

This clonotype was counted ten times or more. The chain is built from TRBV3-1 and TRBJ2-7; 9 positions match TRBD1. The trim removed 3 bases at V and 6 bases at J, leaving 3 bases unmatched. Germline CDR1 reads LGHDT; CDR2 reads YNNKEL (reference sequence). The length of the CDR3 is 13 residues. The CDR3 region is CASSHTTGGEQYF. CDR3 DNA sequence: TGTGCCAGCAGCCACACGACAGGGGGCGAGCAGTACTTC.

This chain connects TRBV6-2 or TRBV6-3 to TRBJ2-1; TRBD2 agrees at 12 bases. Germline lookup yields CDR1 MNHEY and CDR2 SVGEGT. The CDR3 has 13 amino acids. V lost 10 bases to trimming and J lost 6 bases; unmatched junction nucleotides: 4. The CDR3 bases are TGTGCCACCGTACTAGCGGGAGGCAATGAGCAGTTCTTC. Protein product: CATVLAGGNEQFF.

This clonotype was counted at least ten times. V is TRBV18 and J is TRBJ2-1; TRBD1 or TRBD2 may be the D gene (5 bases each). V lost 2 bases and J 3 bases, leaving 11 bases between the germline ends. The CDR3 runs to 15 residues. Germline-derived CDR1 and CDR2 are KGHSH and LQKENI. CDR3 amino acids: CASSPSGTLYNEQFF. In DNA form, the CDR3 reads TGTGCCAGCTCACCATCCGGGACCCTCTACAATGAGCAGTTCTTC.

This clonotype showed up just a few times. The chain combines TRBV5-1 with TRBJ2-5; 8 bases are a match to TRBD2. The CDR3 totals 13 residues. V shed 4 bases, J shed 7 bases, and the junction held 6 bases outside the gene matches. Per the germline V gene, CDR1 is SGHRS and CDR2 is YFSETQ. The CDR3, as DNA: TGCGCCAGCAGCCGAGCGGGAGAGGGGACCCAGTACTTC. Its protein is CASSRAGEGTQYF.

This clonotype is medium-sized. CDR3 amino acids: CATNQHGYYGYTF. The CDR3 coding sequence is TGTGCCACCAACCAACACGGGTACTATGGCTACACCTTC. The V gene is TRBV18, the J gene TRBJ1-2, with D unresolved. This CDR3 is 13 amino acids long. In germline, CDR1 is KGHSH, CDR2 LQKENI. V was trimmed by 10 bases and J by 3 bases, leaving 15 bases between them.

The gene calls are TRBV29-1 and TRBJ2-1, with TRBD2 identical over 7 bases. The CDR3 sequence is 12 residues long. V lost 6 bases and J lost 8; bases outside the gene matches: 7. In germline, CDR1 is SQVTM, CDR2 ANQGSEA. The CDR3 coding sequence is TGCAGCGTAGGGGAGGGCTTAGATGAGCAGTTCTTC. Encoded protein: CSVGEGLDEQFF.

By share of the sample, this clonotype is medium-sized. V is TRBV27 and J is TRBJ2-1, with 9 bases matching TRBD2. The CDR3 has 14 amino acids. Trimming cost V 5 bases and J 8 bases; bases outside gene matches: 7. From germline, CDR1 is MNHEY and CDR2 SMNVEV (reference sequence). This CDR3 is CASSPRSGSDEQFF. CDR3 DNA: TGTGCCAGCAGTCCCCGTAGCGGGAGCGATGAGCAGTTCTTC.

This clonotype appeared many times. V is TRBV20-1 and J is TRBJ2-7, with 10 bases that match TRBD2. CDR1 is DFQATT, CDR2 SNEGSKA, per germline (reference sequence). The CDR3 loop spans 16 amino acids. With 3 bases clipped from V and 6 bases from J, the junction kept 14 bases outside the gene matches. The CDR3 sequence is CSASLPSGSGLGEQYF. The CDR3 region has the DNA TGCAGTGCTAGCCTGCCTAGCGGGAGTGGTCTAGGCGAGCAGTACTTC.

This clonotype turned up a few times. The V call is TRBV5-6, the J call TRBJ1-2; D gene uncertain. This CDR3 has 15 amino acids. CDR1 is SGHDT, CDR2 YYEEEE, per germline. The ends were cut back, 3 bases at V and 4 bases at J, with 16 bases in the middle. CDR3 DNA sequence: TGTGCCAGCAGCTCCGTGGAGAGAGGGATCTATGGCTACACCTTC. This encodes CASSSVERGIYGYTF.

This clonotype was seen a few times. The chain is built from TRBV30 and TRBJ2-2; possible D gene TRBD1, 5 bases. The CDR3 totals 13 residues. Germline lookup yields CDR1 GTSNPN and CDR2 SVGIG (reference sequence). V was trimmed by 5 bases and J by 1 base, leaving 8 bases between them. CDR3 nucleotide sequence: TGTGCCTGGGGGCAGGGGAACACCGGGGAGCTGTTTTTT. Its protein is CAWGQGNTGELFF.

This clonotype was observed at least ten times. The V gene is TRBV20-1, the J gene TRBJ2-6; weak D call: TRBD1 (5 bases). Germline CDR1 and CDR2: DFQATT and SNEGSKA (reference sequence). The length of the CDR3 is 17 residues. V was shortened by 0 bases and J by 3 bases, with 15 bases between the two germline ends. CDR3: CSARDDSLSVGANVLTF. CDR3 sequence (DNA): TGCAGTGCTAGAGACGACAGCCTCTCGGTTGGGGCCAACGTCCTGACTTTC.

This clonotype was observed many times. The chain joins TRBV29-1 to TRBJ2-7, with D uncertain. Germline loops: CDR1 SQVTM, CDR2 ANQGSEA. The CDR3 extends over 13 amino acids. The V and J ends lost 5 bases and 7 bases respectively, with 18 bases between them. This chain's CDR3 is CSVRSAPLGEQYF. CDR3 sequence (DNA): TGCAGCGTTCGGAGCGCGCCCCTGGGGGAGCAGTACTTC.

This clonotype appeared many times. The CDR3 protein is CSSRKGYSSYEQYF. CDR3 nucleotides: TGCAGTTCCAGGAAGGGGTACAGCTCCTACGAGCAGTACTTC. V and J are TRBV20-1 and TRBJ2-7; D might be TRBD1 (5 bases). In germline, CDR1 is DFQATT, CDR2 SNEGSKA (reference sequence). Trimming pared 8 bases from V and 0 bases from J, leaving 17 bases between. The CDR3 has 14 amino acids.

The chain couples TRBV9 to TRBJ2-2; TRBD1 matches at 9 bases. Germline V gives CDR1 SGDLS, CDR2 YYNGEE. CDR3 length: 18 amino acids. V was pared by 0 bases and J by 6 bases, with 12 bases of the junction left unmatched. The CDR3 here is CASSVATWGQGVAGELFF. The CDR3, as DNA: TGTGCCAGCAGCGTAGCTACGTGGGGACAGGGTGTTGCCGGGGAGCTGTTTTTT.

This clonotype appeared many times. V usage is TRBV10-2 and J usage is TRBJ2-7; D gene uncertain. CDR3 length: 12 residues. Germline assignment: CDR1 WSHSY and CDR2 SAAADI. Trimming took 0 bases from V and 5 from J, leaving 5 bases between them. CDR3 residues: CASSESSHEQYF. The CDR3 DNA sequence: TGCGCCAGCAGTGAGTCGAGTCACGAGCAGTACTTC.

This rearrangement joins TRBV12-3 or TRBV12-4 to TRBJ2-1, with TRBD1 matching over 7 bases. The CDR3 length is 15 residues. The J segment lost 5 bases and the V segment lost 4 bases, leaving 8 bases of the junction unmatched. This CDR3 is CASSYRDSINNEQFF. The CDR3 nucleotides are TGTGCCAGCAGTTACCGGGACAGCATAAACAATGAGCAGTTCTTC.

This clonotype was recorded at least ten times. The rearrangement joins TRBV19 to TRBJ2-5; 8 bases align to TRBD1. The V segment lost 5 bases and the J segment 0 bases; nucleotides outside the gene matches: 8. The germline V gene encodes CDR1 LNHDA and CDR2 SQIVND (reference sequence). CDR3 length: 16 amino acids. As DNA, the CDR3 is TGTGCCAGTAGTCCCCTACGGACAGGGAACCAAGAGACCCAGTACTTC. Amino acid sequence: CASSPLRTGNQETQYF.

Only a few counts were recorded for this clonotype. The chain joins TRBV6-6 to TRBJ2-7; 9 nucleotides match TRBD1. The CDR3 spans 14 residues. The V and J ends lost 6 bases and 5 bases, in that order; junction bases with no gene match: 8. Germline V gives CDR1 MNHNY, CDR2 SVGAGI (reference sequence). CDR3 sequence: CASRRDRAGHEQYF. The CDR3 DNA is TGTGCCAGCAGACGGGACAGGGCTGGCCACGAGCAGTACTTC.

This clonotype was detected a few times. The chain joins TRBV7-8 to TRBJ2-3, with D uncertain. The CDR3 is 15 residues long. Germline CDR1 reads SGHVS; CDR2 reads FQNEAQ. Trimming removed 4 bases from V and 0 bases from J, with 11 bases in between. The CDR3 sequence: CASSSLFGSTDTQYF. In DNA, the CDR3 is TGTGCCAGCAGCTCCCTTTTCGGAAGCACAGATACGCAGTATTTT.

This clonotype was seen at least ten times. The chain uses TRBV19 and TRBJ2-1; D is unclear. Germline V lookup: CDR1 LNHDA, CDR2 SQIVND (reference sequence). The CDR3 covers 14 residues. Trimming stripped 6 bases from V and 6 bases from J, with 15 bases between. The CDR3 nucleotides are TGTGCCAGTAGCCGCGACCCAAGCACCAATGAGCAGTTCTTC. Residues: CASSRDPSTNEQFF.

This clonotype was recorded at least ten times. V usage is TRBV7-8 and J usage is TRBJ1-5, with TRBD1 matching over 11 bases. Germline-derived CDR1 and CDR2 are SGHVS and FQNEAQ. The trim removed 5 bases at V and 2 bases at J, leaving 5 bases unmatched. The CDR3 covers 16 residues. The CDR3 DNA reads TGTGCCAGCAGCGCGGGGACAGGGGGTGGCAATCAGCCCCAGCATTTT. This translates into CASSAGTGGGNQPQHF. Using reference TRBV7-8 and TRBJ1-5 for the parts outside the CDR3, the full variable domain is GAGVSQSPRYKVAKRGQDVALRCDPISGHVSLFWYQQALGQGPEFLTYFQNEAQLDKSGLPSDRFFAERPEGSVSTLKIQRTQQEDSAVYLCASSAGTGGGNQPQHFGDGTRLSIL.

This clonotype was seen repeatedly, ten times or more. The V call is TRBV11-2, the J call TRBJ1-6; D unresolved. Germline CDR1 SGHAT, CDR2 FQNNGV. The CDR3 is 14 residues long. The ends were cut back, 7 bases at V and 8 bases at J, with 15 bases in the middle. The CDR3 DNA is TGTGCCAGCAACTACAGAGTCTCGGATTCACCCCTCCACTTT. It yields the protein CASNYRVSDSPLHF.